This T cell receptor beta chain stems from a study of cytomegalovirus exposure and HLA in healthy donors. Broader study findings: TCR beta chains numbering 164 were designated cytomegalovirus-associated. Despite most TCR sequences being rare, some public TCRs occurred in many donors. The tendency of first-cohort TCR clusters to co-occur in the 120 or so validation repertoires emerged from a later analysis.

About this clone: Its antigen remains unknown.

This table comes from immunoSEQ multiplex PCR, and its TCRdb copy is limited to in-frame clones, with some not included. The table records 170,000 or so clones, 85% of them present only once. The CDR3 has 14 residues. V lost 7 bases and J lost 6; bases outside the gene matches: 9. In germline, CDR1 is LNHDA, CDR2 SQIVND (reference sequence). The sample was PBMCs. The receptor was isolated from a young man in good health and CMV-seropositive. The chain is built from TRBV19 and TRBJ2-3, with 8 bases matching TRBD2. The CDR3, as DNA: TGTGCCAGTAAACTAGCGGTTCAATCGGATACGCAGTATTTT. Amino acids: CASKLAVQSDTQYF. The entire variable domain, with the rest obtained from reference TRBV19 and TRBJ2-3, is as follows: DGGITQSPKYLFRKEGQNVTLSCEQNLNHDAMYWYRQDPGQGLRLIYYSQIVNDFQKGDIAEGYSVSREKKESFPLTVTSAQKNPTAFYLCASKLAVQSDTQYFGPGTRLTVL.